The rows below give T cell receptor beta chains drawn from one sample of a study of sequential checkpoint blockade in melanoma. Clones were sequenced by immunoSEQ multiplex PCR, and TCRdb holds only the in-frame ones, with some missing. Among about 3,000 clones listed, roughly 21% were seen once. The starting material was tumor tissue (inferred from file names), obtained from a patient given nivolumab and ipilimumab in sequence. The receptor set was obtained from a human patient with melanoma. Some clones in this sample may be carry-over from other donors' samples. The CDR3 runs from the conserved cysteine through the conserved F or W. A D gene is named only where the DNA matches it firmly. Not all rows give a size; the values are once, few, many and, for expanded clones, a class.

TRBD2	TRBV11-3	many	TRBJ2-5	TGTGCCAGCAGCTTGGCCGGGGGGGCGGAGACCCAGTACTTC	CASSLAGGAETQYF
-	TRBV6-8	large	TRBJ1-4	TGTGCCAGCATTGAGGGAACAGGCGGAGAAAAACTGTTTTTT	CASIEGTGGEKLFF
TRBD1	TRBV7-6	few	TRBJ1-5	TGTGCCAGCAGCTCCGGGACAGGGGGTGGGCAGCCCCAGCATTTT	CASSSGTGGGQPQHF
-	TRBV18	-	TRBJ1-5	TGTGCCAGCTCACCGAGGGACGGAGTTTTTCAGGCCCAGCATTTT	CASSPRDGVFQAQHF
-	TRBV6-8	large	TRBJ1-5	TGTGCCAGCAGTTACGGGTTGGGTCAGCCCCAGCATTTT	CASSYGLGQPQHF
TRBD2	TRBV6-8	medium-sized	TRBJ2-2	TGTGCCAGCAGTTACTCGAACGGGACTAGCGTACTTACCGGGGAGCTGTTTTTT	CASSYSNGTSVLTGELFF
TRBD1	TRBV11-3	-	TRBJ2-5	TGTGCCAGCAACCATCTACTTGGGACAGGGCAAGAGACCCAGTACTTC	CASNHLLGTGQETQYF
TRBD1	TRBV11-3	many	TRBJ1-2	TGTGCCAGCAGCCCTCGACAGGGGATGGGCTATGGCTACACCTTC	CASSPRQGMGYGYTF
-	TRBV11-3	medium-sized	TRBJ1-1	TGTGCCAGCAGCCTGACCGGGACCGCGAACACTGAAGCTTTCTTT	CASSLTGTANTEAFF
-	TRBV30	-	TRBJ2-1	TGTGCCTGGAGTGCCGACATCTACAATGAGCAGTTCTTC	CAWSADIYNEQFF
TRBD1	TRBV30	few	TRBJ1-6	TGTGCCTGGAGGATAAGGGGACAGGGGGTGAGTTCACCCCTCCACTTT	CAWRIRGQGVSSPLHF
-	TRBV11-3	many	TRBJ2-6	TGTGCCAGCAGCTTGCGGGACTCTGGGGCCAACGTCCTGACTTTC	CASSLRDSGANVLTF
TRBD2	TRBV6-7	few	TRBJ2-3	TGTGCCAGCAGAACTGAGCGGGGGCGCACAGATACGCAGTATTTT	CASRTERGRTDTQYF
-	TRBV6-8	-	TRBJ1-2	TGTGCCAGCAGATTGGGGGGCCCCTATGGCTACACCTTC	CASRLGGPYGYTF
TRBD1	TRBV11-3	many	TRBJ1-1	TGTGCCAGCAGCCCCCGACAGGGGGCCGGGGACACTGAAGCTTTCTTT	CASSPRQGAGDTEAFF
-	TRBV11-3	many	TRBJ2-2	TGTGCCAGCAGCTTAGTCCAGGGACGGATCGGGGAGCTGTTTTTT	CASSLVQGRIGELFF
-	TRBV9	-	TRBJ1-1	TGTGCCAGCAGCGTAGGATCAGGGACAAACACTGAAGCTTTCTTT	CASSVGSGTNTEAFF
-	TRBV18	-	TRBJ2-7	TGTGCCAGCTCTTTAAGCCAGTACGAGCAGTACTTC	CASSLSQYEQYF
TRBD1	TRBV4-1	-	TRBJ2-7	TGCGCCAGCAGCCAGGGGACAGCCTCCTACGAGCAGTACTTC	CASSQGTASYEQYF
-	TRBV28	medium-sized	TRBJ1-2	TGTGCCAGCAGTCGCCCGGGAAAAGGAGGCTACACCTTC	CASSRPGKGGYTF
-	TRBV11-3	many	TRBJ1-4	TGTGCCAGCAGCTTTATGGGGAGGACTAATGAAAAACTGTTTTTT	CASSFMGRTNEKLFF
-	TRBV18	-	TRBJ1-2	TGTGCCAGCTCACCACGAGGGGGGGATGGCTACACCTTC	CASSPRGGDGYTF
-	TRBV30	-	TRBJ2-4	TGTGCCTGGAGACCAGGGGTGGTAGCCAAAAACATTCAGTACTTC	CAWRPGVVAKNIQYF
-	TRBV4-1	many	TRBJ1-6	TGCGCCAGCAGCCCAGAACCAGGGTTCTTTTCACCCCTCCACTTT	CASSPEPGFFSPLHF
-	TRBV9	-	TRBJ1-3	TGTGCCAGCAGCGTAGGGAACGCTGGAAACACCATATATTTT	CASSVGNAGNTIYF
TRBD1	TRBV9	many	TRBJ1-4	TGTGCCAGCAGTTCATCTTCCGGGACAGTTAATGAAAAACTGTTTTTT	CASSSSSGTVNEKLFF
TRBD2	TRBV2	-	TRBJ2-2	TGTGCCAGCAACATAGCGGGGGCTGGGGGCGGGGAGCTGTTTTTT	CASNIAGAGGGELFF
TRBD2	TRBV19	-	TRBJ2-5	TGTGCCAGTAGTTCCCCGAGACTAGCGGGTGCAGAGACCCAGTACTTC	CASSSPRLAGAETQYF
-	TRBV11-3	few	TRBJ1-2	TGTGCCAGCAGCTTATTGGGGAGGGGCAGGGAAGGCTACACCTTC	CASSLLGRGREGYTF
TRBD2	TRBV11-3	many	TRBJ2-3	TGTGCCAGCAGCTTGCAGCGGGGGGGCCGAGGACCGACAGATACGCAGTATTTT	CASSLQRGGRGPTDTQYF
-	TRBV19	few	TRBJ1-2	TGTGCCAGTAGTAGGCAGGGTGGCGGCTACACCTTC	CASSRQGGGYTF
TRBD2	TRBV6-8	medium-sized	TRBJ2-3	TGTGCCAGCAGCACTAGCGGGGGGGCTGCAGATACGCAGTATTTT	CASSTSGGAADTQYF
-	TRBV30	hyperexpanded	TRBJ1-1	TGTGCCTGGAGCTTGAGGACTGAAGCTTTCTTT	CAWSLRTEAFF
-	TRBV6-8	few	TRBJ1-4	TGTGCCAGCAGTTCTCCAGGACTTAATGAAAAACTGTTTTTT	CASSSPGLNEKLFF
-	TRBV18	-	TRBJ2-2	TGTGCCAGCTCGTCCGCCAGCCAATCCGGGGAGCTGTTTTTT	CASSSASQSGELFF
-	TRBV4-1	medium-sized	TRBJ1-1	TGCGCCAGCAGCCCCACCGGGACCCGGGGGGGAAGGACTGAAGCTTTCTTT	CASSPTGTRGGRTEAFF
-	TRBV18	-	TRBJ1-2	TGTGCCAGCTCACCACCGGGCAGGGTGGGGAAAAACTATGGCTACACCTTC	CASSPPGRVGKNYGYTF
-	TRBV9	medium-sized	TRBJ2-5	TGTGCCAGCAGCGTAGGTGAAAGGGAACGGGAGACCCAGTACTTC	CASSVGERERETQYF
-	TRBV11-3	medium-sized	TRBJ1-6	TGTGCCAGCAGCTTCGCACAGGGTAGTTCACCCCTCCACTTT	CASSFAQGSSPLHF
-	TRBV11-3	many	TRBJ2-7	TGTGCCAGCAGCTTTCGTAGTCGGCCCTACGAGCAGTACTTC	CASSFRSRPYEQYF
-	TRBV19	few	TRBJ1-4	TGTGCCAGTAGCGCCGGAGGGGGGAATGAAAAACTGTTTTTT	CASSAGGGNEKLFF
-	TRBV28	-	TRBJ1-1	TGTGCCAGCAGTTTGGGATTGAACACTGAAGCTTTCTTT	CASSLGLNTEAFF
-	TRBV11-3	few	TRBJ1-3	TGTGCCAGCAGCCCCGGTGACAGCGTACTGAGCTCTGGAAACACCATATATTTT	CASSPGDSVLSSGNTIYF
-	TRBV9	medium-sized	TRBJ1-3	TGTGCCAGCAGCGTAGAAGGTAGATATGGAAACACCATATATTTT	CASSVEGRYGNTIYF
-	TRBV11-3	-	TRBJ1-1	TGTGCCAGCAGCTTCCGCGGGGGGGGCACTGAAGCTTTCTTT	CASSFRGGGTEAFF
TRBD1	TRBV11-3	few	TRBJ2-3	TGTGCCAGCAGCCTTGACAGGGTAAACGCAGATACGCAGTATTTT	CASSLDRVNADTQYF
-	TRBV11-3	medium-sized	TRBJ1-4	TGTGCCAGCAGCAGTCAGCTTTGGGGAAATGAAAAACTGTTTTTT	CASSSQLWGNEKLFF
-	TRBV6-8	medium-sized	TRBJ2-2	TGTGCCAGCAGAACCTCCGGGACCGGGGAGCTGTTTTTT	CASRTSGTGELFF
-	TRBV6-8	medium-sized	TRBJ2-6	TGTGCCAGCAGACTTCATACAGGGGCCAACGTCCTGACTTTC	CASRLHTGANVLTF
-	TRBV9	large	TRBJ1-3	TGTGCCAGCAGCGTAGTTGCGGGTTCTGGAAACACCATATATTTT	CASSVVAGSGNTIYF
-	TRBV6-8	medium-sized	TRBJ2-1	TGTGCCAGCAGATACAGCGGTAACAATGAGCAGTTCTTC	CASRYSGNNEQFF
TRBD1	TRBV23-1	-	TRBJ1-2	TGCGCCAGCAGCGGCACAGGGGTTGGTGGCTACACCTTC	CASSGTGVGGYTF
-	TRBV11-3	medium-sized	TRBJ1-1	TGTGCCAGCAGCTTAGGAAGGGTAAACACTGAAGCTTTCTTT	CASSLGRVNTEAFF
-	TRBV6-8	medium-sized	TRBJ2-7	TGTGCCGGGTCGGGGGGCTCGAGCTCCTACGAGCAGTACTTC	CAGSGGSSSYEQYF
-	TRBV11-3	many	TRBJ1-1	TGTGCCAGCAGCTCCACAGGTGTGAACACTGAAGCTTTCTTT	CASSSTGVNTEAFF
-	TRBV5-1	-	TRBJ2-1	TGCGCCAGCAGCTCACATCACCGGGACGTACACAATGAGCAGTTCTTC	CASSSHHRDVHNEQFF
TRBD1	TRBV9	medium-sized	TRBJ2-2	TGTGCCAGCAGCGTTAAGGGGGCAAGTACCGGGGAGCTGTTTTTT	CASSVKGASTGELFF
TRBD1	TRBV30	few	TRBJ2-3	TGTGCCTGGATAAGGGGGCCGGGTCTTTCCACAGATACGCAGTATTTT	CAWIRGPGLSTDTQYF
-	TRBV18	-	TRBJ1-1	TGTGCCAGCTCACGTACACGAGGGAACACTGAAGCTTTCTTT	CASSRTRGNTEAFF